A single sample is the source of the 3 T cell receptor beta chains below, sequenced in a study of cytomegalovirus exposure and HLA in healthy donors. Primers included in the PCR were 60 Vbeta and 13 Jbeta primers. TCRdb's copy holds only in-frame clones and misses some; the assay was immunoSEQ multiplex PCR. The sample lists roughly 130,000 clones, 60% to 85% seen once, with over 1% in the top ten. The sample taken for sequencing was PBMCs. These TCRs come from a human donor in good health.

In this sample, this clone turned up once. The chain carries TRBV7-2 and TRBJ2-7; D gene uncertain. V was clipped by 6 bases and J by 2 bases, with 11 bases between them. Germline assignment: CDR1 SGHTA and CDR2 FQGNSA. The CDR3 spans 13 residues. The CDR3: CASRYPGAYEQYF. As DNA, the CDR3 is TGTGCCAGCAGGTATCCCGGAGCCTACGAGCAGTACTTC.

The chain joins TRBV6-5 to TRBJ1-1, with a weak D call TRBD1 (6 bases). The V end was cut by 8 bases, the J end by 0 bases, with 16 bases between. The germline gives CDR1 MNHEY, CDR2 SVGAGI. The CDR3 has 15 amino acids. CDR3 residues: CASSYRESVNTEAFF. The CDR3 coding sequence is TGTGCCAGCTCTTACAGGGAATCGGTGAACACTGAAGCTTTCTTT.

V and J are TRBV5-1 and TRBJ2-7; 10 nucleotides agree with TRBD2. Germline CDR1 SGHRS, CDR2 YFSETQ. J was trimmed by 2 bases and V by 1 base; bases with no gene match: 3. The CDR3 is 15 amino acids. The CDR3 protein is CASSLLAGDPYEQYF. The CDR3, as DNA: TGCGCCAGCAGCTTGCTAGCGGGGGATCCCTACGAGCAGTACTTC.